Each of the 2 T cell receptor beta chains below was sequenced from the same sample in a study of blood T cell repertoires in COVID-19. Produced via immunoSEQ multiplex PCR; TCRdb's table is partial and in-frame only. The profile shows 250,000 to 350,000 clones, 75% to 90% of them singletons. The sequenced material came from peripheral blood. These TCRs come from a woman in her 40s who had recovered from COVID-19.

This clone is a singleton in its sample. The chain combines TRBV18 with TRBJ2-1, with no clear D. Trimming stripped 8 bases from V and 6 bases from J, with 14 bases between. The CDR3 totals 13 residues. Germline V gene data show CDR1 as KGHSH and CDR2 as LQKENI. CDR3 amino acids: CASQFQAGNEQFF. The DNA for the CDR3 is TGTGCCAGCCAATTCCAGGCCGGCAATGAGCAGTTCTTC.

J is TRBJ2-2 and V is TRBV19, with 10 positions matching TRBD2. CDR3 length equals 16 residues. With 4 bases clipped from V and 6 bases from J, the junction kept 8 bases outside the gene matches. Germline V gene lookup returns CDR1 LNHDA and CDR2 SQIVND (reference sequence). CDR3 amino acids: CASSTGTSEKAGELFF. In nucleotides, the CDR3 is TGTGCCAGTAGTACCGGGACTAGCGAGAAGGCCGGGGAGCTGTTTTTT.